What follows are 15 T cell receptor beta chains derived from one specimen sequenced in a study of blood T cell repertoires in COVID-19. Sequencing was performed with immunoSEQ multiplex PCR; in TCRdb, only in-frame clones are kept and a portion is missing. The repertoire holds 230,000 or so clones, with roughly 80% as singletons. The specimen sequenced was PBMCs or T cells enriched from blood (not recorded which). These receptors were obtained from a man in his fifties who had recovered from COVID-19.

The V gene is TRBV11-2, the J gene TRBJ2-3; no clear D. Trimming removed 2 bases from V and 1 base from J, with 7 bases in between. The germline V gene has CDR1 SGHAT and CDR2 FQNNGV. CDR3 length: 14 amino acids. The CDR3 DNA follows: TGTGCCAGCAGCTTAAACCGGGGCACAGATACGCAGTATTTT. Its protein is CASSLNRGTDTQYF.

CDR3 coding DNA: TGCGCCAGCAGTGGTAGCTCCGAGGGGCAGTATTTT. Amino acids: CASSGSSEGQYF. This chain uses TRBV10-1 with TRBJ2-3; D perhaps matches TRBD2 (5 bases). Between the trimmed V and J ends, which lost 4 bases and 11 bases, there was a span of 13 bases. Per germline, CDR1 WNHNN and CDR2 SYGVQD (reference sequence). CDR3 length equals 12 residues.

The V gene is TRBV18, the J gene TRBJ2-7; 13 bases are shared with TRBD2. With V trimmed by 3 bases and J by 7 bases, 9 bases remained unmatched. The length of the CDR3 is 16 residues. Germline CDR1 is KGHSH and CDR2 is LQKENI. CDR3 nucleotides: TGTGCCAGCTCACCGTCCGGTACTAGCGGGGGGGTGGAGCAGTACTTC. It translates to CASSPSGTSGGVEQYF.

The chain recombines TRBV9 with TRBJ2-2, with 9 nucleotides matching TRBD2. CDR1 and CDR2 from the germline V gene are SGDLS and YYNGEE. The CDR3 is 16 residues long. V lost 4 bases and J lost 0; bases outside the gene matches: 4. CDR3 sequence reads: CASSPRLAANTGELFF. CDR3 nucleotides: TGTGCCAGCAGCCCGAGACTAGCGGCGAACACCGGGGAGCTGTTTTTT.

The rearrangement joins TRBV19 to TRBJ2-3; 9 bases agree with TRBD1. In germline, CDR1 is LNHDA, CDR2 SQIVND (reference sequence). The CDR3 totals 15 residues. The V and J ends lost 5 bases and 3 bases, in that order; junction bases with no gene match: 6. DNA for the CDR3: TGTGCCAGTAGTTCGGGGACAGGGTGGACAGATACGCAGTATTTT. Translated, it gives CASSSGTGWTDTQYF.

This clone has just a few counts. The gene calls are TRBV5-5 and TRBJ1-3; the match to TRBD1 covers 9 bases. With 1 base clipped from V and 1 base from J, the junction kept 3 bases outside the gene matches. The CDR3 totals 16 residues. CDR1 SGHKS and CDR2 YYEKEE come from the germline V gene (reference sequence). In DNA, the CDR3 is TGTGCCAGCAGCTTGCTACAGGGGGCGTCTGGAAACACCATATATTTT. This sequence encodes CASSLLQGASGNTIYF.

This sequence joins TRBV7-3 and TRBJ2-4, with 9 bases lining up with TRBD1. J was trimmed by 7 bases and V by 2 bases; bases with no gene match: 0. Germline CDR1 is SGHTA and CDR2 is FQGTGA. The CDR3 runs 13 residues. CDR3 sequence reads: CASSLGTGNIQYF. As DNA, the CDR3 is TGTGCCAGCAGCTTAGGGACAGGGAACATTCAGTACTTC.

This clone was detected once. The CDR3 DNA reads TGTGCCACCAGCAGAGATATGCCAGGACTTGGCTACGAGCAGTACTTC. Translation: CATSRDMPGLGYEQYF. The V call is TRBV15, the J call TRBJ2-7; possible D gene TRBD2, 5 bases. The CDR3 length is 16 residues. Germline V gives CDR1 LNHNV, CDR2 YYDKDF (reference sequence). The germline V and J ends were trimmed by 0 bases and 3 bases, with 15 bases remaining between them.

This clone has only one observation. The genes are TRBV3-1 (or the pseudogene TRBV3-2) and TRBJ1-2, with 8 bases aligning to TRBD1. V gave up 4 bases and J gave up 6 bases; unmatched junction bases: 4. The CDR3 has 13 amino acids. Germline V CDR1 and CDR2: LGHDT, YNNKEL (reference sequence). CDR3 bases: TGTGCCAGCAGCCCCCTGGACAGGGATGGCTACACCTTC. It encodes CASSPLDRDGYTF.

This clone was observed a single time. The chain carries TRBV19 and TRBJ2-7; D perhaps matches TRBD1 (6 bases). This CDR3 has 11 amino acids. The V gene's germline CDR1 is LNHDA and CDR2 SQIVND (reference sequence). Trimming stripped 5 bases from V and 7 bases from J, with 9 bases between. DNA for the CDR3: TGTGCCAGTAGTTCGACAGGAGAGCAGTACTTC. Translating gives CASSSTGEQYF. Complete variable domain (other parts from reference TRBV19 and TRBJ2-7): DGGITQSPKYLFRKEGQNVTLSCEQNLNHDAMYWYRQDPGQGLRLIYYSQIVNDFQKGDIAEGYSVSREKKESFPLTVTSAQKNPTAFYLCASSSTGEQYFGPGTRLTVT.

The chain recombines TRBV20-1 with TRBJ1-2; 7 bases match TRBD1. Germline V gene lookup returns CDR1 DFQATT and CDR2 SNEGSKA (reference sequence). The V and J ends lost 8 bases and 13 bases, in that order; junction bases with no gene match: 13. The CDR3 loop spans 11 amino acids. The CDR3 region has the DNA TGCAGTCCATCTACTCCAGGGGGTTGCACCTTC. It specifies CSPSTPGGCTF.

CDR3 sequence reads: CASSGMTGNLEKLFF. As DNA, the CDR3 is TGTGCCAGCAGTGGGATGACAGGGAACCTTGAAAAACTGTTTTTT. The chain joins TRBV25-1 to TRBJ1-4; 7 bases line up with TRBD1. CDR1 MGHDK and CDR2 SYGVNS come from the germline V gene. With 4 bases clipped from V and 7 bases from J, the junction kept 9 bases outside the gene matches. The CDR3 totals 15 residues.

The V call is TRBV15, the J call TRBJ2-4; 8 bases map to TRBD2. V shed 5 bases and J 0 bases; nucleotides not matched to a gene: 6. The CDR3 has 16 residues. CDR1 and CDR2 (germline): LNHNV, YYDKDF (reference sequence). CDR3 DNA: TGTGCCACCAGCCGGGGGGGGACACTAGCCAAAAACATTCAGTACTTC. As protein: CATSRGGTLAKNIQYF.

In regard to this clone: In the same sample, other DNA sequences code for this CDR3. The V gene is TRBV18, the J gene TRBJ1-2; 8 bases are a match to TRBD1. V was pared by 3 bases and J by 5 bases, with 5 bases of the junction left unmatched. CDR1 is KGHSH, CDR2 LQKENI, per germline. The CDR3 loop spans 14 amino acids. The chain's CDR3 is CASSPGQGGYGYTF. The CDR3 DNA sequence: TGTGCCAGCTCACCTGGACAGGGCGGATATGGCTACACCTTC.

The chain has TRBV5-4 and TRBJ2-7; 10 bases fit TRBD2. The germline V gene encodes CDR1 SGHNT and CDR2 YYREEE (reference sequence). This CDR3 comprises 16 residues. V was clipped by 5 bases and J by 1 base; unmatched bases: 9. CDR3 sequence reads: CASRQTATSGSYEQYF. The CDR3 region has the DNA TGTGCCAGCAGGCAAACAGCGACTAGCGGGTCCTACGAGCAGTACTTC. The full variable domain, completed using reference TRBV5-4 and TRBJ2-7, is ETGVTQSPTHLIKTRGQQVTLRCSSQSGHNTVSWYQQALGQGPQFIFQYYREEENGRGNFPPRFSGLQFPNYSSELNVNALELDDSALYLCASRQTATSGSYEQYFGPGTRLTVT.